Judged by abundance, the clone carrying this T cell receptor beta chain is medium-sized. The target antigen is unknown. One junction end does not reproduce the germline sequence, and a read error may be involved. The CDR3 is 14 residues long. CDR1 and CDR2 (germline): SGHDT, YYEEEE. The sample belongs to a study of CD8 T cell repertoires and HIV-1 epitope variants. Study-level background: An uncultured baseline aliquot held 1M T cells.

The protocol was immunoSEQ multiplex PCR, while the TCRdb copy is restricted to in-frame clones and leaves out a portion. The table records more than 4,000 clones, approximately 67% of them present only once. The receptor comes from a male donor with HIV. This chain joins TRBV5-6 and TRBJ2-7, with 8 nucleotides matching TRBD2. Source material: cultured CD8+ T cells derived from PBMCs. The CDR3 sequence is CASSAGLGSSEQYF. DNA for the CDR3: TGTGCCAGCAGCGCGGGACTAGGTTCCTCCGAGCAGTACTTC.